This TCR beta chain emerged from a study of CD8+CD57+ T cells in acquired aplastic anemia. Profiling that covered TCR beta VDJ and CDR3 relied on genomic DNA as its template. TCRdb ran MiXCR on the reads and lists one entry per CDR3 protein. The sample shows roughly 200,000 distinct CDR3 sequences, roughly 65% of them seen only once. General observations from the study: Roughly 29 was the count of CD8+ CDR3 sequences that patients shared with controls.

This CDR3 spans 13 amino acids. CDR1 is SGHTA and CDR2 is FQGTGA in the germline V gene. V dropped 6 bases and J dropped 4; count of bases not matched to a gene: 4. A remark on this clonotype: Antigen: not known.

Patients picked for sequencing had shown CD8+CD57+ cell expansion detected by flow cytometry. V is TRBV7-3 and J is TRBJ1-1; 8 nucleotides align to TRBD1. The receptor's source is a human donor with aplastic anemia. The sequenced material came from sorted CD4+, CD8+, or CD8+CD57+ T cells (not recorded which) from PBMCs. CDR3 protein: CASSNTGGTEAFF. The CDR3 DNA sequence: TGTGCCAGCAGTAATACAGGGGGCACTGAAGCTTTCTTT.